This T cell receptor beta chain was observed in a study of T cell repertoires in cytomegalovirus infection (dated 2019 in TCRdb). About the investigation overall: The HLA type of each donor mattered for the analysis, because public TCR beta signatures pointed to carriage of CMV infection along with the matching HLA type. On the study overall, not on this receptor specifically: The ex vivo response was dominated by HLA-C-restricted CMV-specific TCR beta clonotypes, which also provided the single most frequent clonotype in two of eight donors. Cumulative frequency of public TCR beta family members discriminated carriers of CMV infection plus the relevant HLA type in this cohort and an independent approximately 360-donor cohort.

The germline V gene gives CDR1 as MNHEY and CDR2 as SVGEGT. The CDR3 sequence holds 16 residues, the cysteine and phenylalanine included. Only the CDR3 DNA stays, 48 bases, in frame from base 1. V was cut back by 5 bases and J by 8 bases, leaving a gap of 22 bases between them. Instrument on record: Illumina HiSeq 1500. In TCRdb, the public reads were trimmed at Q25 with fastp and aligned with MiXCR, with productive beta chains retained. Rows are combined by CDR3 protein, so each entry shows the most common genes and DNA. This sample holds about 240,000 distinct CDR3 sequences; over 9% were observed only once. The ten largest make up 1.6% of the sample. This clonotype was counted ten times or more. Its antigen target is currently unknown. No much larger clone exists at a distance of one base, and base qualities are not known.

Recombination joined TRBV6-2 or TRBV6-3 with TRBJ2-1; the D gene could be TRBD1 or TRBD2, each one agreeing over 6 bases. Sequencing input: PBMCs. This receptor was taken from a human donor in good health (CMV status not recorded). Some clones in this sample may be carry-over from other donors' samples. The CDR3 protein is CASSPRRGLSGDEQFF. At the DNA level, the sequence is TGTGCCAGCAGTCCCCGCCGGGGGCTCTCGGGGGATGAGCAGTTCTTC.